This T cell receptor (beta chain) was observed in a study of blood T cell repertoires in COVID-19 (dated by TCRdb to 2020 to 2021). Context from the whole study: The collaborator samples originated in the United States, Italy and Spain and spanned the acute and convalescent phases of COVID-19. The material from the prospective study consisted of cDNA or gDNA derived from T cells, B-cell-depleted T cells, or PBMCs. Deeply sampled blood TCRbeta repertoires from subjects exposed to, actively infected with, or recovered from COVID-19 were included in the dataset. A freely available public database, intended as a resource for researchers studying the immune response to SARS-CoV-2, is where the repertoires were released. Samples came from the ongoing ImmuneRACE study (first 160 participants) plus 1,254 subjects from 6 global collaborators. Nearly every sample came with metadata listing a de-identified subject ID, COVID-19 status, age in years and sex. Where HLA class I and class II types were available, the types were taken from metadata supplied by the sample provider, not from assay-based typing. Findings and caveats that apply to the study as a whole: How much clinical and demographic metadata was included differed by source and by participant, and the metadata was provided uncurated.

Collaborating institutions collected whole blood in K2EDTA tubes following their own protocols. For TCRbeta analysis, collaborator samples were shipped as frozen whole blood, as isolated PBMCs, or as DNA extracted from either sample type. A remark on this clone: Its antigen is not yet known. One base away there is no much larger clone; base qualities are not given.

TCRbeta CDR3 regions were amplified from genomic DNA using the immunoSEQ Assay, a bias-controlled multiplex PCR. Turning to the authors' computational methods: Within the assay, amplification of reference gene primers was used to estimate how many nucleated cells each sample contained. Sequence reads were collapsed and filtered to measure the absolute abundance of every unique TCRbeta CDR3 rearrangement. For each sample, productive Simpson clonality was calculated by taking the square root of Simpson's diversity index across productive rearrangements. TCRdb's version of the immuneACCESS table is confined to in-frame rearrangements and falls short of the full clone set. An unresolved V gene accounts for under half of the shortfall where checked; the remainder is of unknown origin. Clone size and V and J calls were adopted from that table, with D and trimming inferred from the DNA. This sample comprises some 190,000 clones, 88% of them detected only once. Around 1.5% of the sample comes from the top ten.

According to the germline V gene, CDR1 reads MNHNS and CDR2 reads SASEGT. Between the V and J ends, shortened by 3 bases and 0 bases respectively, the junction contains 9 bases. Its CDR3 holds 16 amino acids, cysteine through phenylalanine. The sequence is cut down to CDR3 DNA, 48 bases in frame from base 1. Sequencing input: peripheral blood. The clonotype was recovered from a man younger than 35 with active or convalescent COVID-19. The chain couples TRBV6-1 to TRBJ1-6; the D segment cannot be called with confidence. The CDR3 reads as follows: CASSERASSYNSPLHF. The DNA reads TGTGCCAGCAGTGAGAGGGCGAGCTCCTATAATTCACCCCTCCACTTT.